This TCR beta chain comes out of a study of shared clonotypes between healthy human individuals. Naive CD8 isolation took CD45RO-negative cells positively selected for CCR7 and excluded terminally differentiated effector memory CD45RA+ cells. Donors, healthy HIV-negative adults, lacked recent acute infections or vaccinations. Adult Caucasians living in Nashville, Tennessee made up all of the donors. Original analysis: As immunoSEQ supplied junction-only sequences (without quality scores), filtering differed. Clones were sequenced by immunoSEQ multiplex PCR, and TCRdb holds only the in-frame ones, with some missing. V and J calls and clone size are copied from that table; D and trimming were computed from the DNA. The data show about 580,000 clones, 95% to 98% seen once. Losses at the gene ends were 1 base for V and 0 bases for J; bases not matched to a gene: 12. The CDR3 contains 19 residues. Germline V gene sequence: CDR1 MNHNS, CDR2 SASEGT.

The sequence was obtained from a man aged 30 to 45 in good health. J is TRBJ2-3 and V is TRBV6-1, with 8 nucleotides matching TRBD2. Sequenced input: naive CD8+ T cells sorted from blood. The CDR3 sequence: CASSEDLGGRLASTDTQYF. In DNA, the CDR3 is TGTGCCAGCAGTGAAGACCTCGGCGGCCGACTAGCGAGCACAGATACGCAGTATTTT.